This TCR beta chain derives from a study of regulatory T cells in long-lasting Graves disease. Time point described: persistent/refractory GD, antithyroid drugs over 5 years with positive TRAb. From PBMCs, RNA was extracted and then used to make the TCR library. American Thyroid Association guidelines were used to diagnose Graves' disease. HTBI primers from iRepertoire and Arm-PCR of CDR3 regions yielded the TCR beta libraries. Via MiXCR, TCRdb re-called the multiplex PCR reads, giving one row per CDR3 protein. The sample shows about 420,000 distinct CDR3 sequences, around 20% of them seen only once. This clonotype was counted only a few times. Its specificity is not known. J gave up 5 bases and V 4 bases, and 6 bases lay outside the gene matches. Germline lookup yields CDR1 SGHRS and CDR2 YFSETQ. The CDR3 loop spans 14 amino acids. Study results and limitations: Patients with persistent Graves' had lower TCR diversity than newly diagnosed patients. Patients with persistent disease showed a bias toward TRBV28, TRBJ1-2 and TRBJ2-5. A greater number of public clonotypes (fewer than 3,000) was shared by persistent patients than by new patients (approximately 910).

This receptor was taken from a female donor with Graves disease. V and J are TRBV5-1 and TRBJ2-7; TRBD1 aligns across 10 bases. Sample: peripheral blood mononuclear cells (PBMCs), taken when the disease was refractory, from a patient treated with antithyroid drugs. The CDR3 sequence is CASSPRGTGDEQYF. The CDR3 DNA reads TGCGCCAGCAGCCCTAGGGGGACAGGGGACGAGCAGTACTTC.